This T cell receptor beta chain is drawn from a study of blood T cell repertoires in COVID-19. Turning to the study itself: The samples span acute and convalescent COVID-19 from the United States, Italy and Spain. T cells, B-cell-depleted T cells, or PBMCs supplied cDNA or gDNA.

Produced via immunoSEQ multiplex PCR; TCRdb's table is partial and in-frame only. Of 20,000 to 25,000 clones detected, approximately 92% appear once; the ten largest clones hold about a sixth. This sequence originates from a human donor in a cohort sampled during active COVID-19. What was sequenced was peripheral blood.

The DNA of the CDR3 is TGCGCCAGCAGCCAAGAGTGGGAGGTAAACTATGGCTACACCTTC. This gives the protein CASSQEWEVNYGYTF. This chain uses TRBV4-3 with TRBJ1-2; D unclear. Germline V gene data show CDR1 as LGHNA and CDR2 as YSLEER. CDR3 size: 15 residues. Trimming removed 0 bases from V and 2 bases from J, with 10 bases in between.